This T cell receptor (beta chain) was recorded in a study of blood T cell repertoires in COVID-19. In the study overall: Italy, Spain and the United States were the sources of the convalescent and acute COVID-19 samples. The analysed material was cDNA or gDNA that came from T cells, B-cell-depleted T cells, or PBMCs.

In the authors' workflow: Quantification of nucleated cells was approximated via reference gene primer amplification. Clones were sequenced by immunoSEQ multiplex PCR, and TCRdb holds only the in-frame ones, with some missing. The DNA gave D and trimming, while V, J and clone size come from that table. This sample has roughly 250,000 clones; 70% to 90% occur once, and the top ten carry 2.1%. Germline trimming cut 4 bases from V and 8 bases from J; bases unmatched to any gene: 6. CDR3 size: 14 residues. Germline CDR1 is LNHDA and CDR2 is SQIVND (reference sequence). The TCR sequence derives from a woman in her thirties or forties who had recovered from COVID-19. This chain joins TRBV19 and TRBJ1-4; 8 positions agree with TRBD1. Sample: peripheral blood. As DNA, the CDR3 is TGTGCCAGTAGTACACAGGGGGGGCGAGAAAAACTGTTTTTT. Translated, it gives CASSTQGGREKLFF.